This T cell receptor beta chain was observed in a study of Graves' ophthalmopathy and Graves' hyperthyroidism. About the research overall: Pretreatment peripheral blood was obtained at initial diagnosis.

Ophthalmopathic donors had moderate-to-severe activity, CAS ≥3 and NOSPECS ≥4, with disease that had lasted under 3 months. Amplification from RNA transcripts yielded the TCR beta CDR3 regions. RT-PCR in the first round used HTBI primers; a second-round multiplex PCR followed. TCRdb re-called the multiplex PCR reads with MiXCR, one entry per CDR3 protein. The top ten hold about 40% of the sample, which has around 670,000 distinct CDR3 sequences, roughly 40% seen once. Material: peripheral blood. This TCR was recovered from an adult man with Graves' ophthalmopathy.

In nucleotides, the CDR3 is TGTGCCATCAGTGAAGTTGCTCAACGGGATGAGCAGTTCTTC. Its protein product is CAISEVAQRDEQFF. J is TRBJ2-5 and V is TRBV10-3; D gene uncertain. The J call is in doubt because the DNA end fits TRBJ2-1 better. The CDR3 is made up of 14 amino acids. Germline values: CDR1 ENHRY, CDR2 SYGVKD.